These 9 T cell receptor beta chains share one sample of origin, sequenced in a study of early T cells in non-severe SARS-CoV-2 infection. TCRdb independently ran MiXCR on the 5' RACE reads; one entry per CDR3 protein. The sample has around 40,000 distinct CDR3 sequences, approximately 5.9% seen once. Sequencing used whole blood. The receptors were gathered from an adult who was a healthcare worker with PCR-confirmed SARS-CoV-2 infection or an uninfected control (not recorded which).

The rearrangement links TRBV12-3 or TRBV12-4 to TRBJ2-7, with a tentative D call TRBD1 (5 bases). V lost 8 bases, J lost 3 bases, and 11 bases lay in between. The CDR3 is 12 amino acids. Written as DNA, the CDR3 is TGTGCCAGCTTGAACAGGAACTACGAGCAGTACTTC. Its translation: CASLNRNYEQYF.

Ten or more counts support this clonotype. The chain joins TRBV6-2 or TRBV6-3 to TRBJ2-1; 8 positions match TRBD2. Losses at the gene ends were 2 bases for V and 6 bases for J; bases not matched to a gene: 6. The CDR3 has 15 residues. Germline CDR1 and CDR2: MNHEY and SVGEGT. The CDR3 is CASSYDREGFNEQFF. The DNA for the CDR3 is TGTGCCAGCAGTTACGACCGGGAGGGCTTCAATGAGCAGTTCTTC.

As concerns this clonotype: One base away lies a much larger clone, so this may be a sequencing read error. The chain has TRBV10-3 and TRBJ2-3; a possible D gene is TRBD2 (5 bases). The CDR3 extends over 14 amino acids. Germline V gives CDR1 ENHRY, CDR2 SYGVKD. Trimming pared 3 bases from V and 1 base from J, leaving 8 bases between. CDR3 sequence (DNA): TGTGCCATCAGTGAACTAGTTGGCACAGATACGCAGTATTTT. Translation gives CAISELVGTDTQYF.

This clonotype came up a few times. This rearrangement joins TRBV7-6 to TRBJ2-3; 7 bases agree with TRBD2. Germline CDR1 SGHVS, CDR2 FNYEAQ. The CDR3 runs to 18 residues. V was pared by 5 bases and J by 8 bases, with 22 bases of the junction left unmatched. This CDR3 reads CASSQLSHSGKALGTQYF. In DNA form, the CDR3 reads TGTGCCAGCAGCCAATTGTCGCACAGCGGGAAGGCTTTGGGTACGCAGTATTTT. The whole variable domain, remainder taken from reference TRBV7-6 and TRBJ2-3, is GAGVSQSPRYKVTKRGQDVALRCDPISGHVSLYWYRQALGQGPEFLTYFNYEAQQDKSGLPNDRFSAERPEGSISTLTIQRTEQRDSAMYRCASSQLSHSGKALGTQYFGPGTRLTVL.

The V gene is TRBV2, the J gene TRBJ2-1; the match to TRBD2 covers 8 bases. The ends lost 6 bases at V and 2 bases at J; junction bases unmatched: 3. CDR3 length: 14 amino acids. Germline V gives CDR1 SNHLY, CDR2 FYNNEI. Here the CDR3 DNA reads TGTGCCAGCAGGCTGCGGGGGGCCTACAATGAGCAGTTCTTC. Translated, it gives CASRLRGAYNEQFF.

This clonotype showed up just a few times. V gene TRBV2 combines with J gene TRBJ2-2, with 7 bases fitting TRBD1. The junction had 10 bases not matched to a gene; V was cut back by 6 bases and J by 0 bases. This CDR3 has 17 residues. The V gene's germline CDR1 is SNHLY and CDR2 FYNNEI. The CDR3 sequence is CASSDDRTGPNTGELFF. The CDR3 DNA follows: TGTGCCAGCAGCGACGACCGGACAGGCCCGAACACCGGGGAGCTGTTTTTT.

This clonotype was observed many times. The chain employs TRBV20-1 and TRBJ2-3, with D perhaps matching TRBD1 or TRBD2 (5 bases each). This CDR3 comprises 16 residues. Between the trimmed V and J ends, which lost 0 bases and 1 base, there was a span of 14 bases. Germline CDR1 is DFQATT and CDR2 is SNEGSKA (reference sequence). This CDR3 reads CSARDRTRGGTDTQYF. CDR3 bases: TGCAGTGCTAGAGACAGAACTAGAGGGGGCACAGATACGCAGTATTTT.

At least ten counts were recorded for this clonotype. DNA for the CDR3: TGCAGTGCCTCTCCCCCAGGGCGGGAAGGCACCGGGGAGCTGTTTTTT. Translation gives CSASPPGREGTGELFF. This rearrangement joins TRBV20-1 to TRBJ2-2; possibly TRBD2 for D (6 bases). V lost 6 bases and J lost 4, with 21 bases in between. Germline V lookup: CDR1 DFQATT, CDR2 SNEGSKA (reference sequence). The CDR3 consists of 16 residues.

This clonotype is labeled as medium-sized. The chain carries TRBV20-1 and TRBJ2-7; 10 bases map to TRBD2. The length of the CDR3 is 15 residues. Germline assignment: CDR1 DFQATT and CDR2 SNEGSKA (reference sequence). J was trimmed by 0 bases and V by 5 bases; bases with no gene match: 7. CDR3 sequence reads: CSAPISGRPSYEQYF. CDR3 sequence (DNA): TGCAGTGCTCCAATTAGCGGGAGGCCCTCCTACGAGCAGTACTTC.